A selection of T cell receptor beta chains follows, all from one sample in a study of cytomegalovirus exposure and HLA in healthy donors. The protocol was immunoSEQ multiplex PCR, while the TCRdb copy is restricted to in-frame clones and leaves out a portion. The sample has some 270,000 clones; 80% to 90% are singletons. Sequenced input: PBMCs. The receptors here all came from a woman aged 18-29 years in good health and CMV-seronegative. Each CDR3 is given with its conserved first and last residue.

cdr3_length j_call v_call cdr3_aa
18 TRBJ2-3 TRBV27 CASSPQRGGFGFTDTQYF
13 TRBJ2-2 TRBV10-3 CAIRDTDTGELFF
16 TRBJ1-2 TRBV11-2 CASRTHRGRFPYGYTF
11 TRBJ2-3 TRBV6-1 CASSEVKEGEF
12 TRBJ2-7 TRBV6-6 CASSPGSYEQYF
14 TRBJ2-7 TRBV11-2 CASSIDRGTYEQYF
14 TRBJ1-2 TRBV6-5 CASSYQGQGVGYTF
13 TRBJ2-7 TRBV5-1 CASSPGQSYEQYF
15 TRBJ1-4 TRBV7-9 CASSLQGATNEKLFF
15 TRBJ1-1 TRBV13 CASSLWQDIDTEAFF
15 TRBJ1-2 TRBV29-1 CSVALRQKPDYGYTF
17 TRBJ2-7 TRBV28 CASSLWDSGTGRYEQYF
16 TRBJ2-5 TRBV5-4 CASSLWGPGIQETQYF
15 TRBJ2-3 TRBV9 CASSAPGHNTDTQYF
17 TRBJ1-5 TRBV5-1 CASSLEPRDRLNQPQHF
15 TRBJ2-6 TRBV30 CAWSEGVRGANVLTF
19 TRBJ1-5 TRBV11-3 CASSLAGGGVLDSNQPQHF
13 TRBJ1-2 TRBV29-1 CSVERREYNGYTF
14 TRBJ2-2 TRBV5-4 CASSLDRASGELFF
15 TRBJ1-2 TRBV4-3 CASSQGGGPYYGYTF
13 TRBJ2-1 TRBV30 CAWSTGPYNEQFF
18 TRBJ2-3 TRBV4-3 CASSQDPTSGGWTDTQYF
14 TRBJ1-3 TRBV25-1 CASSDYASGNTIYF
16 TRBJ1-5 TRBV30 CAWSAQQGALNQPQHF
14 TRBJ2-7 TRBV30 CAWSGLAGSLEQYF
11 TRBJ1-1 TRBV9 CASSGQSEAFF
14 TRBJ1-5 TRBV28 CASSSRQGKQPQHF
13 TRBJ1-1 TRBV5-1 CASSPGGGTEAFF
13 TRBJ2-7 TRBV27 CASSLGQPYEQYF
15 TRBJ1-1 TRBV27 CASSLGVTGSTEAFF
12 TRBJ1-2 TRBV6-1 CARRGFGYGYTF
14 TRBJ1-2 TRBV5-6 CASSVGQANYGYTF
13 TRBJ2-7 TRBV18 CASSRDSLYEQYF
14 TRBJ2-6 TRBV29-1 CSVVFLSGANVLTF
17 TRBJ2-7 TRBV12-5 CASGRVGTGGSFYEQYF
15 TRBJ1-3 TRBV5-1 CASSEAPRGGNTIYF
13 TRBJ2-7 TRBV6-1 CASSAGGSYEQYF
16 TRBJ2-7 TRBV5-1 CASSSEPDRKTYEQYF
15 TRBJ2-1 TRBV13 CASSPRQRPRDEQFF
13 TRBJ2-3 TRBV10-1 CASTDRGPDTQYF
14 TRBJ2-7 TRBV9 CASSVGGTADEQYF
14 TRBJ1-2 TRBV5-1 CASSFPGGDYGYTF
13 TRBJ1-1 TRBV27 CASSPELNTEAFF
17 TRBJ2-5 TRBV4-1 CASSHLTSGGPQETQYF
15 TRBJ2-7 TRBV11-3 CASTRGTEDSYEQYF
15 TRBJ1-3 TRBV7-2 CASSSQGFSGNTIYF
15 TRBJ1-1 TRBV4-3 CASSLDQGQNTEAFF
14 TRBJ2-7 TRBV28 CASNPGTGFYEQYF
14 TRBJ2-7 TRBV30 CAWSKEGSSYEQYF
12 TRBJ2-3 TRBV9 CASRGRGDTQYF
14 TRBJ1-5 TRBV13 CASSPGGGNQPQHF
13 TRBJ2-7 TRBV19 CASSTTVAYEQYF
16 TRBJ2-7 TRBV6-4 CASSASSGVTSYEQYF
17 TRBJ1-2 TRBV4-3 CASSQESLAAAYYGYTF
16 TRBJ2-7 TRBV27 CASSSFSGRGSDEQYF